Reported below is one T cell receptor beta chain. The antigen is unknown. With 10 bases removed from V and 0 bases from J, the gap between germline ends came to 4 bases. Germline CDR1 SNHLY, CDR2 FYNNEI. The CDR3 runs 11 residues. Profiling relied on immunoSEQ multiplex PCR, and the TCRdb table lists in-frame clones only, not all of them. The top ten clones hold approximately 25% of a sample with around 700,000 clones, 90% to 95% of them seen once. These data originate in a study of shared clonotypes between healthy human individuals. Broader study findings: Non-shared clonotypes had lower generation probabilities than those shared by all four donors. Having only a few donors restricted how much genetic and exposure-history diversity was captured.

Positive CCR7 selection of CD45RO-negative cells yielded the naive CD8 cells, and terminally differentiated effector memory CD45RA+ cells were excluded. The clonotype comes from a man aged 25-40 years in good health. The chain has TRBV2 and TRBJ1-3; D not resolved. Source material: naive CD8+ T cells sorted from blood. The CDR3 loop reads CATLSGNTIYF. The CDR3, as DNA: TGTGCCACCCTCTCTGGAAACACCATATATTTT.